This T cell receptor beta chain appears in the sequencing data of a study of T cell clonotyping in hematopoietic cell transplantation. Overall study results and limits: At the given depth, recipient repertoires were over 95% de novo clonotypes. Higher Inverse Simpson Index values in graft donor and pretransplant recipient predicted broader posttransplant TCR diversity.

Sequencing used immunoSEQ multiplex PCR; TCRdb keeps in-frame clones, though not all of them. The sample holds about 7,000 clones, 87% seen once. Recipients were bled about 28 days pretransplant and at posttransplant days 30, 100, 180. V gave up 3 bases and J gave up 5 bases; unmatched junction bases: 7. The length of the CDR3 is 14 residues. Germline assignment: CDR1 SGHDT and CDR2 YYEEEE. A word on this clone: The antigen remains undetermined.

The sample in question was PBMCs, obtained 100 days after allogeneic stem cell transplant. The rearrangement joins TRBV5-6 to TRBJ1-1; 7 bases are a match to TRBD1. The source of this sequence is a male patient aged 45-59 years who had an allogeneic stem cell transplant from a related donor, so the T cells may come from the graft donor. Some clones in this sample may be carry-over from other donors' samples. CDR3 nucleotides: TGTGCCAGCAGCTACGAGGGGGCGCGGACTGAAGCTTTCTTT. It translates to CASSYEGARTEAFF.